This T cell receptor (beta chain) is drawn from a study of vaccination effects on CD4 cells after COVID-19. Background on the study: Post-vaccine sample collection fell at a median of 72 days after the second dose.

Sequencing in the ViraFEST assay came after antigen-specific CD4+ T cells had been expanded with viral peptide pools, which were used to stimulate PBMC. Cells that had been cultured for 10 days were the source of isolated CD4+ T cells. Of the BNT162b2 and mRNA-1273 vaccines, participants received two doses of one or the other. Wells containing a few million PBMC each were cultured with 9 to 10 IU/ml IL-2 and approximately 10 ug/ml peptides. The authors replaced half the medium with IL-2 medium on days 3 and 7. The CDR3 is made up of 17 amino acids. V was pared by 6 bases and J by 5 bases, with 20 bases between. Germline assignment: CDR1 MNHEY and CDR2 SVGEGT. Generated by immunoSEQ multiplex PCR, the TCRdb table keeps only in-frame clones and is missing some. The profile covers 70,000 to 95,000 clones, with around 77% appearing a single time and 0.85% to 1.2% taken by the ten largest. To note about this clone: Its antigen is not known.

This sequence originates from a human donor who received a COVID-19 vaccine. Source: CD4+ T cells from PBMCs cultured with HCoV-OC43 spike peptides, taken after COVID-19 vaccination. Subset in this sample: HCoV-OC43 spike overlapping peptide pool stimulation. The chain combines TRBV6-2 or TRBV6-3 with TRBJ2-6, with D possibly TRBD2 on 5 matching bases. The CDR3 spells CASSLGRGPGRANVLTF. The CDR3 bases are TGTGCCAGCAGCCTCGGAAGAGGCCCGGGGAGGGCCAACGTCCTGACTTTC.